This T cell receptor beta chain was recovered during a study of blood T cells in healthy people across ages. V was shortened by 4 bases and J by 2 bases, with 13 bases between the two germline ends. The CDR3 is 15 residues long. Germline V lookup: CDR1 KGHDR, CDR2 SFDVKD. This clonotype was detected only once. Its antigen is unknown. The second PCR ran about 6 to 12 cycles with a sample-barcoded 5' primer and J-beta primers. One entry per CDR3 protein, called by TCRdb with MiXCR from the 5' RACE reads. The sample lists more than 900,000 distinct CDR3 sequences; roughly a quarter were seen once. Overall study findings and caveats: Diversity estimated from one million T cells was considered an underestimate.

This same sample was also taken into another study, of T cells of mothers and their children.

The sequence derives from a girl aged 2 to 9 in good health. The specimen was blood. The rearrangement joins TRBV24-1 to TRBJ2-5; TRBD2 is a possible D gene (6 bases). The CDR3, as DNA: TGTGCCACCAGTGAGCAACTAGCCTCTCAAGAGACCCAGTACTTC. The encoded protein is CATSEQLASQETQYF.